The 10 T cell receptor beta chains reported below all come from one sample, sequenced in a study of cytomegalovirus exposure and HLA in healthy donors. This PCR relied on a set of 60 Vbeta primers and 13 Jbeta primers. Assay: immunoSEQ multiplex PCR; the TCRdb copy retains only in-frame clones and omits some. The data hold approximately 140,000 clones, with just under 80% observed a single time. Sequenced sample: PBMCs. All receptors come from a woman aged 40 to 50 in good health and CMV-seronegative.

This clone was seen once. The rearrangement joins TRBV5-4 to TRBJ1-4; 7 bases align to TRBD1. Looked up from germline, CDR1 is SGHNT and CDR2 is YYREEE (reference sequence). V shed 4 bases, J shed 7 bases, and the junction held 10 bases outside the gene matches. The length of the CDR3 is 15 residues. The CDR3 DNA sequence: TGTGCCAGCAGCCAAGTTGAGGGGGCGGCTGAAAAACTGTTTTTT. It translates to CASSQVEGAAEKLFF.

Only a few counts were recorded for this clone. The J gene is TRBJ2-7, the V gene TRBV9; a weak D match, TRBD2 (6 bases). In germline, CDR1 is SGDLS, CDR2 YYNGEE. The CDR3 is 15 amino acids. Trimming removed 4 bases from V and 2 bases from J, with 16 bases in between. The CDR3 DNA is TGTGCCAGCAGCTCTGGAGGGTCGGGGGCCTACGAGCAGTACTTC. Amino acids: CASSSGGSGAYEQYF.

This chain joins TRBV27 and TRBJ2-2; tentative D call: TRBD2 (5 bases). The CDR3 totals 13 residues. Germline CDR1 and CDR2: MNHEY and SMNVEV (reference sequence). Deletions cut 2 bases from V and 7 bases from J, with 8 bases between. The CDR3 loop reads CASSLGLGGELFF. CDR3 DNA: TGTGCCAGCAGTTTAGGACTGGGCGGGGAGCTGTTTTTT.

The chain links TRBV11-2 to TRBJ1-2, with 7 bases that match TRBD1. In germline, CDR1 is SGHAT, CDR2 FQNNGV. The V segment lost 6 bases and the J segment 3 bases; nucleotides outside the gene matches: 7. This CDR3 comprises 14 residues. The CDR3 coding sequence is TGTGCCAGCAGAGGGGGCGGCGTTGACTATGGCTACACCTTC. Protein sequence: CASRGGGVDYGYTF.

This clone has a handful of counts. V usage is TRBV12-5 and J usage is TRBJ2-1, with D possibly matching TRBD1 (5 bases). Germline assignment: CDR1 LGHNT and CDR2 FRNRAP. The CDR3 sequence is 16 residues long. V was pared by 0 bases and J by 6 bases, with 15 bases between. DNA for the CDR3: TGTGCTAGTGGTTTGGTACTCGGCAGGGAACCCAATGAGCAGTTCTTC. Amino acid sequence: CASGLVLGREPNEQFF.

The chain is built from TRBV6-1 and TRBJ2-5; 8 bases fit TRBD1. CDR1 is MNHNS, CDR2 SASEGT, per germline. The junction had 8 bases not matched to a gene; V was cut back by 6 bases and J by 5 bases. CDR3 length equals 14 residues. The CDR3 sequence: CASSLSGGRETQYF. The DNA for the CDR3 is TGTGCCAGCAGCCTCTCAGGGGGCCGGGAGACCCAGTACTTC.

This chain uses TRBV5-1 with TRBJ1-1; D is perhaps TRBD1 (5 bases). This CDR3 contains 15 residues. Trimming stripped 0 bases from V and 1 base from J, with 10 bases between. The V gene's germline CDR1 is SGHRS and CDR2 YFSETQ. The CDR3 loop is CASSLAGGENTEAFF. The CDR3 coding sequence is TGCGCCAGCAGCTTGGCCGGGGGGGAGAACACTGAAGCTTTCTTT.

The V and J genes are TRBV5-1 and TRBJ2-1; D gene ambiguous. V lost 1 base to trimming and J lost 8 bases, with 7 bases between them. The CDR3 length is 12 residues. Germline V gene sequence: CDR1 SGHRS, CDR2 YFSETQ. CDR3 coding DNA: TGCGCCAGCAGCTTGATGAGGTATGAGCAGTTCTTC. Encoded protein: CASSLMRYEQFF.

This chain uses TRBV7-7 with TRBJ2-1; TRBD2 matches at 11 bases. This CDR3 comprises 14 residues. J lost 7 bases, V lost 1 base, and 0 bases had no gene match. Germline lookup yields CDR1 SSHAT and CDR2 FNYEAQ (reference sequence). As DNA, the CDR3 is TGTGCCAGCAGCTTAGGACTAGCGGGGAATGAGCAGTTCTTC. This translates into CASSLGLAGNEQFF.

The V and J genes are TRBV11-3 and TRBJ2-1; TRBD2 matches 9 bases. J lost 4 bases, V lost 2 bases, and 6 bases had no gene match. The CDR3 is 16 amino acids. In germline, CDR1 is SGHNT, CDR2 YENEEA. For the CDR3, the DNA is TGTGCCAGCAGCTTAAAGGAGCGGGAGGCTTACAATGAGCAGTTCTTC. Translation gives CASSLKEREAYNEQFF.